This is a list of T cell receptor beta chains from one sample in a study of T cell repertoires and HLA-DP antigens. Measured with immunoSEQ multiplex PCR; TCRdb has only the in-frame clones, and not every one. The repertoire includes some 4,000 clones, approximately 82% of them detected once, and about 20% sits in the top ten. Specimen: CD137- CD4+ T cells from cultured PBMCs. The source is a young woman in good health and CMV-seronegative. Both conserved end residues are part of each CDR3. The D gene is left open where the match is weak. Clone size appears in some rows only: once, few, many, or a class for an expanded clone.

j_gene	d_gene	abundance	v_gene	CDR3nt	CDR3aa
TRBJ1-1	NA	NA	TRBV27	TGTGCCAGCAGTTTTCAGGACAGACTGAACACTGAAGCTTTCTTT	CASSFQDRLNTEAFF
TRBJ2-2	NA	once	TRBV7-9	TGTGCCAGCAGCTTAGCAGGAACCGGGGAGCTGTTTTTT	CASSLAGTGELFF
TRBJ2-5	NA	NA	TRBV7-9	TGTGCCAGCAGTCCTGATACCGAGACCCAGTACTTC	CASSPDTETQYF
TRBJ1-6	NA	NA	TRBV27	TGTGCCAGCAGCCCCTCGGGGACTCAATCTCAGGGGTCACCCCTCCACTTT	CASSPSGTQSQGSPLHF
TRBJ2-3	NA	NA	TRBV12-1	TGTGCCAGCAGGGATCTAGCGGGAGGGCCTAAAACAGATACGCAGTATTTT	CASRDLAGGPKTDTQYF
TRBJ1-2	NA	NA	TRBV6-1	TGTGCCAGCAGTGGATTGGAGACCGGCTATAACTATGGCTACACCTTC	CASSGLETGYNYGYTF
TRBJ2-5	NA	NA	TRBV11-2	TGTGCCAGCAGTGCATTGCAGGGGAAGGGAGAGACCCAGTACTTC	CASSALQGKGETQYF
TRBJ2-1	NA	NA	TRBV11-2	TGTGCCAGCAGCCGTATGTACAATGAGCAGTTCTTC	CASSRMYNEQFF
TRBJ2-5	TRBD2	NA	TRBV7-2	TGTGCCAGCAGCTTAGGGGGGGGAGGACAAGAGACCCAGTACTTC	CASSLGGGGQETQYF
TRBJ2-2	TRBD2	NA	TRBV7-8	TGTGCCAGCAGCCGAGGGGCGGGAGCGAACACCGGGGAGCTGTTTTTT	CASSRGAGANTGELFF
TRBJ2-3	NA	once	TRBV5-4	TGTGCCAGCAGTTCCAACCTAGGGGCTAGCACAGATACGCAGTATTTT	CASSSNLGASTDTQYF
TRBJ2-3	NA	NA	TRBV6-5	TGTGCCAGCACCAAAGGCGGAAGCACAGATACGCAGTATTTT	CASTKGGSTDTQYF
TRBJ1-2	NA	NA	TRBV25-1	TGTGCCAGCACATCCTTAGAGGTCGGCTATGGCTACACCTTC	CASTSLEVGYGYTF
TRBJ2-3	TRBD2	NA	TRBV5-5	TGTGCCAGCAGCTCCGGACTAGCGGGGGGGCAGGCAGATACGCAGTATTTT	CASSSGLAGGQADTQYF
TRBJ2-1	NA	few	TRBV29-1	TGCAGCGTTGAAGAGGACCTCCACAACTACAATGAGCAGTTCTTC	CSVEEDLHNYNEQFF
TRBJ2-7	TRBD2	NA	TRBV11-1	TGTGCCAGCAGCTCCCCAAGGACTAGCGGACCCCATCAGTACTTC	CASSSPRTSGPHQYF
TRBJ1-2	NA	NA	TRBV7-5	TGTGCCAGCAGCTTACGTTTGGCAGCCTTATATGGCTACACCTTC	CASSLRLAALYGYTF
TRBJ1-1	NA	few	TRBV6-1	TGTGCCAGCAGTTTACAGAGGACGAAAGCTTTCTTT	CASSLQRTKAFF
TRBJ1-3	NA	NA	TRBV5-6	TGTGCCAGCAGCTTGGCCGGGATCTCTGGAAACACCATATATTTT	CASSLAGISGNTIYF
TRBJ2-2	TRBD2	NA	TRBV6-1	TGTGCCAGCAGGGGACTAGCGGGGCCAACCGGGGAGCTGTTTTTT	CASRGLAGPTGELFF
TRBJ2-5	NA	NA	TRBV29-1	TGCAGCGTTCAGAGTCGGCGGGCGGTCGTGGAGGCGACCCAGTACTTC	CSVQSRRAVVEATQYF
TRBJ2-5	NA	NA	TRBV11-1	TGTGCCAGCAGCTTAGTGATTGGTAAAGAGACCCAGTACTTC	CASSLVIGKETQYF
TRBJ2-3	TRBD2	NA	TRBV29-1	TGCAGCGTTGAAGGGACTAGCGGAATTGATACGCAGTATTTT	CSVEGTSGIDTQYF
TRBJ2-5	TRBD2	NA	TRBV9	TGTGCCAGCAGCACTCTAGTGGGGGGGGAGACCCAGTACTTC	CASSTLVGGETQYF
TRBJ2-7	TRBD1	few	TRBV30	TGTGCCTGGGGGGGACAGGGCGACGAGCAGTACTTC	CAWGGQGDEQYF
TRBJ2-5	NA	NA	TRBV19	TGTGCCACCAGGTCCCCAGGGTTGGAGACCCAGTACTTC	CATRSPGLETQYF
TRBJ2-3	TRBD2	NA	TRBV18	TGTGCCAGCTCACCGGTGGGAGGGCCAAGCACAGATACGCAGTATTTT	CASSPVGGPSTDTQYF